Presented here are 17 T cell receptor beta chains from one specimen sequenced in a study of blood T cell repertoires in COVID-19. Sequencing used immunoSEQ multiplex PCR; TCRdb keeps in-frame clones, though not all of them. The sample yields a few hundred thousand clones, 75% to 90% seen once. The sequenced material came from peripheral blood. The receptor source for this set is an elderly woman with COVID-19, enrolled during active disease.

The chain joins TRBV19 to TRBJ1-5, with 8 bases that match TRBD1. Germline assignment: CDR1 LNHDA and CDR2 SQIVND (reference sequence). The CDR3 sequence is 14 residues long. V was pared by 1 base and J by 7 bases, with 3 bases of the junction left unmatched. The CDR3 here is CASSIAGGGQPQHF. In nucleotides, the CDR3 is TGTGCCAGTAGTATAGCAGGGGGCGGACAGCCCCAGCATTTT.

This chain connects TRBV6-5 to TRBJ2-1, with 15 bases fitting TRBD2. The germline V gene encodes CDR1 MNHEY and CDR2 SVGAGI. The CDR3 contains 15 residues. V was clipped by 4 bases and J by 10 bases; unmatched bases: 5. The CDR3 sequence: CASSSGLAGGREQFF. The CDR3 coding sequence is TGTGCCAGCAGTTCCGGACTAGCGGGGGGGCGGGAGCAGTTCTTC.

This clone was observed a few times. This sequence joins TRBV2 and TRBJ2-7; D perhaps matches TRBD1 (5 bases). CDR1 and CDR2 (germline): SNHLY, FYNNEI. The CDR3 spans 17 residues. V lost 7 bases and J lost 4, with 26 bases in between. The CDR3 spells CASNAMWGLPQAYEQYF. In nucleotides, the CDR3 is TGTGCCAGCAACGCGATGTGGGGCCTACCCCAAGCGTACGAGCAGTACTTC.

This rearrangement joins TRBV2 to TRBJ1-2; TRBD1 might be the D (5 bases). Trimming took off 4 bases at V and 7 bases at J, with 7 bases between the two ends. The CDR3 extends over 11 amino acids. Germline CDR1 reads SNHLY; CDR2 reads FYNNEI. Here the CDR3 reads CASSARAGYTF. The CDR3 nucleotides are TGTGCCAGCAGTGCCAGGGCTGGCTACACCTTC.

This clone has more than one count but fewer than ten. The rearrangement uses TRBV7-2 and TRBJ2-1; possibly TRBD2 for D (6 bases). The V end was cut by 5 bases, the J end by 5 bases, with 19 bases between. The CDR3 loop spans 16 amino acids. Germline CDR1 SGHTA, CDR2 FQGNSA. CDR3 DNA sequence: TGTGCCAGCAGCAGGTCCCCCCTAGCGCCGAACAATGAGCAGTTCTTC. Protein: CASSRSPLAPNNEQFF.

V gene TRBV5-1 combines with J gene TRBJ1-2; perhaps TRBD1 as D (5 bases). Germline V gene lookup returns CDR1 SGHRS and CDR2 YFSETQ. The CDR3 contains 12 residues. The germline V and J ends were trimmed by 9 bases and 8 bases, with 17 bases remaining between them. The chain's CDR3 is CATQLGGRGYTF. The CDR3, as DNA: TGCGCCACCCAGCTGGGGGGACGGGGCTACACCTTC.

The J gene is TRBJ2-3, the V gene TRBV19; D perhaps matches TRBD2 (5 bases). CDR3 length equals 16 residues. Germline V gene sequence: CDR1 LNHDA, CDR2 SQIVND (reference sequence). Trimming removed 7 bases from V and 2 bases from J, with 19 bases in between. CDR3 nucleotides: TGTGCCAGTACTATGAATCCGATCGGGATCACAGATACGCAGTATTTT. This codes for CASTMNPIGITDTQYF.

The chain employs TRBV7-2 and TRBJ1-4; TRBD1 agrees at 9 bases. Per the germline V gene, CDR1 is SGHTA and CDR2 is FQGNSA. The V and J ends lost 5 bases and 4 bases, in that order; junction bases with no gene match: 8. CDR3 length: 16 amino acids. The CDR3: CASSVTGTGFNEKLFF. CDR3 DNA sequence: TGTGCCAGCAGCGTAACCGGGACAGGGTTTAATGAAAAACTGTTTTTT.

The V gene is TRBV11-1, the J gene TRBJ1-1; TRBD1 is a possible D gene (6 bases). The V end lost 7 bases, the J end lost 5 bases, and 14 bases lay between the germline ends. This CDR3 region has 13 residues. Germline V gene sequence: CDR1 SGHAT, CDR2 FQDESV (reference sequence). The CDR3: CASTFLQGTEAFF. The DNA of the CDR3 is TGTGCCAGCACCTTCCTGCAGGGGACTGAAGCTTTCTTT. Complete variable domain (other parts from reference TRBV11-1 and TRBJ1-1): EAEVAQSPRYKITEKSQAVAFWCDPISGHATLYWYRQILGQGPELLVQFQDESVVDDSQLPKDRFSAERLKGVDSTLKIQPAELGDSAMYLCASTFLQGTEAFFGQGTRLTVV.

The J gene is TRBJ1-6, the V gene TRBV7-2, with a weak D call TRBD1 (5 bases). The CDR3 spans 15 residues. The germline CDR1 and CDR2 sequences are SGHTA and FQGNSA. The V end lost 5 bases, the J end lost 10 bases, and 18 bases lay between the germline ends. The CDR3 bases are TGTGCCAGCAGCCATGGGGCCCTGCTCGGCTCACCCCTCCACTTT. Its protein is CASSHGALLGSPLHF.

This chain joins TRBV4-1 and TRBJ2-7; 12 bases agree with TRBD1. V trimming: 2 bases; J trimming: 5 bases; junction bases outside the gene matches: 19. This CDR3 spans 20 amino acids. The germline V gene encodes CDR1 MGHRA and CDR2 YSYEKL. The CDR3 here is CASSQRGLTGTGGSRNEQYF. The CDR3 DNA follows: TGCGCCAGCAGCCAACGCGGCTTAACCGGGACAGGGGGCTCTCGCAACGAGCAGTACTTC.

The sample holds a few counts of this clone. The chain combines TRBV27 with TRBJ2-7; D perhaps matches TRBD1 (6 bases). Trimming removed 5 bases from V and 2 bases from J, with 13 bases in between. The CDR3 sequence is 14 residues long. Germline CDR1 and CDR2: MNHEY and SMNVEV (reference sequence). The CDR3 nucleotides are TGTGCCAGCAGTCCCTACAGGGCCACCTACGAGCAGTACTTC. Encoded protein: CASSPYRATYEQYF.

The chain has TRBV4-1 and TRBJ2-1, with 9 positions matching TRBD2. With V trimmed by 0 bases and J by 7 bases, 13 bases remained unmatched. The germline V gene has CDR1 MGHRA and CDR2 YSYEKL. This CDR3 comprises 18 residues. DNA of the CDR3: TGCGCCAGCAGCCAAGATCGGGGCCTAGCGGGAACGGGGAATGAGCAGTTCTTC. It yields the protein CASSQDRGLAGTGNEQFF.

The chain joins TRBV5-4 to TRBJ2-5; 7 bases fit TRBD2. The CDR3 consists of 16 residues. Germline V lookup: CDR1 SGHNT, CDR2 YYREEE (reference sequence). Losses at the gene ends were 4 bases for V and 4 bases for J; bases not matched to a gene: 13. The CDR3 is CASSLGTMRVRETQYF. In DNA form, the CDR3 reads TGTGCCAGCAGCCTGGGGACTATGAGGGTACGAGAGACCCAGTACTTC.

V gene TRBV14 combines with J gene TRBJ1-4; 7 bases are a match to TRBD1. The germline gives CDR1 SGHDN, CDR2 FVKESK. The CDR3 covers 15 residues. Germline trimming cut 2 bases from V and 6 bases from J; bases unmatched to any gene: 6. The CDR3 DNA reads as TGTGCCAGCAGCCAACTGGACAGGTCCGATGAAAAACTGTTTTTT. Translated, it gives CASSQLDRSDEKLFF.

The chain couples TRBV4-1 to TRBJ2-1, with 8 bases fitting TRBD2. The CDR3 runs to 16 residues. Germline trimming cut 3 bases from V and 2 bases from J; bases unmatched to any gene: 6. CDR1 and CDR2 from the germline V gene are MGHRA and YSYEKL. In nucleotides, the CDR3 is TGCGCCAGCAGCCAGGGGCCGGGGGGGACCTACAATGAGCAGTTCTTC. Its protein product is CASSQGPGGTYNEQFF.

This chain uses TRBV28 with TRBJ2-1, with TRBD2 matching 7 bases. The CDR3 consists of 13 residues. CDR1 and CDR2 from the germline V gene are MDHEN and SYDVKM. V gave up 6 bases and J gave up 10 bases; unmatched junction bases: 9. CDR3 in DNA: TGTGCCAGCAGGAGCGGGGCTCTCGGGGAGCAGTTCTTC. Protein: CASRSGALGEQFF.